A selection of T cell receptor beta chains follows, all from one sample in a study of a mutant IDH1 vaccine in newly diagnosed glioma. The table came from immunoSEQ multiplex PCR; TCRdb's copy has only in-frame clones and leaves some out. This sample has about 92,000 clones; just under 80% occur once, and the top ten carry less than 9.5%. The sequenced sample was PBMCs, obtained from a glioma patient treated with radiotherapy, temozolomide or both. Receptors originate from a man in his forties with glioma. Both conserved end residues are part of each CDR3. A D gene is named only where the DNA matches it firmly. Only part of the rows carry a size: once, few, many, or a class if the clone is expanded.

CDR3 protein,CDR3 DNA,J gene,clone size,V gene,D gene
CASSGSTGGDSPLHF,TGCGCCAGCAGTGGCTCGACAGGGGGCGATTCACCCCTCCACTTT,TRBJ1-6,few,TRBV10-1,TRBD1
CSVDPGGGRYNEQFF,TGCAGCGTTGACCCAGGCGGGGGCCGGTACAATGAGCAGTTCTTC,TRBJ2-1,NA,TRBV29-1,NA
CASSLGRQVRDTQYF,TGTGCCAGCAGCTTAGGGAGACAGGTCAGGGATACGCAGTATTTT,TRBJ2-3,NA,TRBV11-2,NA
CASSPGQVNTGELFF,TGTGCCAGCTCACCGGGACAGGTCAACACCGGGGAGCTGTTTTTT,TRBJ2-2,NA,TRBV18,TRBD1
CASSPLAGEKSYEQYF,TGCGCCAGCAGCCCCTTAGCGGGGGAAAAATCCTACGAGCAGTACTTC,TRBJ2-7,NA,TRBV5-1,TRBD2
CASSDLLAGDRGDTQYF,TGTGCCAGCAGCGACCTACTAGCGGGGGACCGGGGAGATACGCAGTATTTT,TRBJ2-3,NA,TRBV5-4,TRBD2
CASSRDRGYEQYF,TGTGCCAGCAGCCGGGACAGGGGCTACGAGCAGTACTTC,TRBJ2-7,NA,TRBV6-5,TRBD1
CASSMSPVANTEAFF,TGTGCCAGTAGTATGAGTCCCGTAGCGAACACTGAAGCTTTCTTT,TRBJ1-1,NA,TRBV19,NA
CASSQGRGLSGNQPQHF,TGTGCCAGCTCACAGGGCAGGGGGCTATCCGGCAATCAGCCCCAGCATTTT,TRBJ1-5,NA,TRBV18,TRBD1
CASSLGGSGEKLFF,TGCGCCAGCAGCTTGGGGGGTTCCGGTGAAAAACTGTTTTTT,TRBJ1-4,NA,TRBV5-1,NA
CASSIDSGANVLTF,TGTGCCAGCTCAATCGACTCTGGGGCCAACGTCCTGACTTTC,TRBJ2-6,NA,TRBV18,NA
CASSRSAGSSYNEQFF,TGTGCCAGTAGTAGGTCAGCGGGGAGCTCCTACAATGAGCAGTTCTTC,TRBJ2-1,NA,TRBV19,TRBD2
CASSERGVNEKLFF,TGTGCCAGCAGTGAAAGGGGAGTTAATGAAAAACTGTTTTTT,TRBJ1-4,few,TRBV2,NA
CASAANPQLSYGYTF,TGTGCCAGCGCGGCCAACCCCCAACTTAGCTATGGCTACACCTTC,TRBJ1-2,NA,TRBV7-2,NA